Listed below are T cell receptor beta chains from one sample, sequenced in a study of post-analysis software for immune sequencing data. TCRdb ran MiXCR on the PCR reads and lists one entry per CDR3 protein. This table has about 770,000 distinct CDR3 sequences, under 60% appearing once. The sample taken for sequencing was blood. These receptor sequences come from a girl aged 5 to 17 with multiple sclerosis. The CDR3 runs from the conserved cysteine through the conserved F or W. D genes are given only for firm matches. Size values are once, few and many counts, or a class for expanded clones, and some rows have none.

V	J	size	D	DNA	CDR3
TRBV2	TRBJ2-7	-	-	TGTGCCAGCAGGGCAGAAACCTACGAGCAGTACTTC	CASRAETYEQYF
TRBV29-1	TRBJ2-3	-	TRBD2	TGCAGCGCCTTTAGAGCGGGGGCAGATACGCAGTATTTT	CSAFRAGADTQYF
TRBV20-1	TRBJ2-5	-	TRBD1	TGCAGTGCTAGAGGGGACAGGGTATCGGCGTCCCAGTACTTC	CSARGDRVSASQYF
TRBV18	TRBJ2-1	-	-	TGTGCCAGCTCTAGGTCCATTTACAATGAGCAGTTCTTC	CASSRSIYNEQFF
TRBV29-1	TRBJ2-3	few	TRBD2	TGCAGCGTTGAAGATCGACAAGCGGGAGAATGGGGGGGCACAGATACGCAGTATTTT	CSVEDRQAGEWGGTDTQYF
TRBV29-1	TRBJ1-2	few	-	TGCAGCGGCACGGACCCCGGCAGGGGATCCTATGGCTACACCTTC	CSGTDPGRGSYGYTF
TRBV29-1	TRBJ1-1	few	-	TGCAGCGTGCCGCCCACCGGGACGCCGAAAACTAGGCGGGGGAACACTGAAGCTTTCTTT	CSVPPTGTPKTRRGNTEAFF
TRBV28	TRBJ1-6	few	TRBD1	TGTGCCAGCAGTTTATACGACAGGGGAAATTCACCCCTCCACTTT	CASSLYDRGNSPLHF
TRBV12-3/TRBV12-4	TRBJ1-1	few	-	TGTGCCAGCAGTTTAGCGGGACCCGGGGAAGCTTTCTTT	CASSLAGPGEAFF
TRBV7-9	TRBJ2-7	few	-	TGTGCCAGCAGCTTAGCGTCGGCGGGAAGCTCCTACGAGCAGTACTTC	CASSLASAGSSYEQYF
TRBV25-1	TRBJ2-1	-	TRBD2	TGTGCCAGCAGTGACCACAAGCTAGCGGGAGGGATGTATGAGCAGTTCTTC	CASSDHKLAGGMYEQFF
TRBV4-1	TRBJ2-7	-	TRBD2	TGCGCCAGCAGCCAAGAGGGACTAGCGGAGCAGGAGCAGTACTTC	CASSQEGLAEQEQYF
TRBV10-3	TRBJ2-3	few	-	TGTGCCATCAGTGACAGGGACGGTGATACGCAGTATTTT	CAISDRDGDTQYF
TRBV6-1	TRBJ2-7	-	TRBD1	TGTGCCAGCAGTTCCCCGGACAGGGCCCCCTACGAGCAGTACTTC	CASSSPDRAPYEQYF
TRBV27	TRBJ2-1	few	-	TGTGCCAGCAGTTATCACCGGACCCACAATGAGCAGTTCTTC	CASSYHRTHNEQFF
TRBV9	TRBJ2-7	few	-	TGTGCCAGCAGCGTAGATTTGGCTTCCTACGAGCAGTACTTC	CASSVDLASYEQYF